Following are 29 T cell receptor beta chains from one sample sequenced in a study of blood T cell repertoires in COVID-19. Generated by immunoSEQ multiplex PCR, the TCRdb table keeps only in-frame clones and is missing some. The sample comprises some 120,000 clones, roughly three quarters of which are singletons, and over 15% rests with the top ten. The sample taken for sequencing was peripheral blood. These receptors originate from an elderly man with acute or convalescent COVID-19.

This chain connects TRBV7-2 to TRBJ2-7; TRBD1 agrees at 8 bases. The CDR3 loop spans 15 amino acids. Germline CDR1 reads SGHTA; CDR2 reads FQGNSA. J gave up 6 bases and V 2 bases, and 9 bases lay outside the gene matches. CDR3 nucleotides: TGTGCCAGCAGCTTACGCACCGGGACAGGCGCCGAGCAGTACTTC. This gives the protein CASSLRTGTGAEQYF.

The chain recombines TRBV12-3 or TRBV12-4 with TRBJ1-2, with D possibly being TRBD1 (5 bases). V lost 5 bases and J lost 9, with 16 bases in between. The CDR3 consists of 13 residues. The CDR3 region has the DNA TGTGCCAGCAGTCCCCAGGGCCGAGCCAGCTACACCTTC. Protein: CASSPQGRASYTF.

This chain uses TRBV6-5 with TRBJ1-6; D remains ambiguous. V gave up 5 bases and J gave up 6 bases, with 14 bases separating them. Germline values: CDR1 MNHEY, CDR2 SVGAGI. The CDR3 is 15 residues long. The CDR3 reads CASSTAPGFNSPLHF. DNA of the CDR3: TGTGCCAGCAGTACCGCCCCCGGGTTTAATTCACCCCTCCACTTT.

In its sample, this clone was seen a few times. This chain's CDR3 is CASSYLTGAPQETQYF. Written as DNA, the CDR3 is TGTGCCAGCAGTTACTTAACAGGGGCGCCCCAGGAGACCCAGTACTTC. V and J are TRBV28 and TRBJ2-5; 7 bases are a match to TRBD1. V shed 4 bases, J shed 5 bases, and the junction held 13 bases outside the gene matches. The CDR3 runs to 16 residues. Germline V CDR1 and CDR2: MDHEN, SYDVKM. The complete variable domain, with remaining parts taken from reference TRBV28 and TRBJ2-5, reads DVKVTQSSRYLVKRTGEKVFLECVQDMDHENMFWYRQDPGLGLRLIYFSYDVKMKEKGDIPEGYSVSREKKERFSLILESASTNQTSMYLCASSYLTGAPQETQYFGPGTRLLVL.

The chain uses TRBV5-1 and TRBJ1-4; tentatively, D is TRBD1 (5 bases). The CDR3 is made up of 14 amino acids. V lost 4 bases and J lost 4, with 11 bases in between. CDR1 SGHRS and CDR2 YFSETQ come from the germline V gene. CDR3 residues: CASSRQGNNEKLFF. The CDR3 bases are TGCGCCAGCAGCAGGCAGGGTAATAATGAAAAACTGTTTTTT.

The genes are TRBV29-1 and TRBJ2-7; the match to TRBD2 covers 10 bases. Losses at the gene ends were 6 bases for V and 1 base for J; bases not matched to a gene: 9. CDR1 SQVTM and CDR2 ANQGSEA come from the germline V gene. CDR3 length: 15 amino acids. CDR3 sequence reads: CSVLRLAGLSYEQYF. CDR3 DNA sequence: TGCAGCGTCCTCCGACTAGCGGGCCTTTCCTACGAGCAGTACTTC.

The J gene is TRBJ2-1, the V gene TRBV5-5, with TRBD2 matching 7 bases. The germline CDR1 and CDR2 sequences are SGHKS and YYEKEE (reference sequence). V lost 0 bases, J lost 7 bases, and 7 bases stayed unmatched. The CDR3 spans 15 residues. CDR3 loop: CASSLDAGGWNEQFF. CDR3 sequence (DNA): TGTGCCAGCAGCTTGGATGCCGGGGGGTGGAATGAGCAGTTCTTC.

The chain couples TRBV6-6 to TRBJ1-1; D possibly corresponds to TRBD1 (5 bases). Germline V gene lookup returns CDR1 MNHNY and CDR2 SVGAGI (reference sequence). V lost 2 bases to trimming and J lost 10 bases, with 14 bases between them. The CDR3 has 13 residues. CDR3 sequence (DNA): TGTGCCAGCAGTTACCTAAGGGACTTAGGAGCTTTCTTT. Translating gives CASSYLRDLGAFF.

V is TRBV2 and J is TRBJ2-7; TRBD1 matches at 7 bases. The germline V gene encodes CDR1 SNHLY and CDR2 FYNNEI. V lost 6 bases to trimming and J lost 6 bases; unmatched junction nucleotides: 11. CDR3 length equals 14 residues. The CDR3: CASRISEQGTEQYF. Here the CDR3 DNA reads TGTGCCAGCAGGATTTCAGAACAGGGGACCGAGCAGTACTTC.

The V call is TRBV6-1, the J call TRBJ1-1; D gene uncertain. The CDR3 spans 15 residues. Germline V gives CDR1 MNHNS, CDR2 SASEGT. Trimming cost V 2 bases and J 3 bases, with 13 bases left between them. CDR3 residues: CASSEYGVPHTEAFF. The DNA of the CDR3 is TGTGCCAGCAGTGAATACGGGGTCCCACACACTGAAGCTTTCTTT.

This clone came up once. J is TRBJ2-2 and V is TRBV5-1, with a weak D call TRBD2 (5 bases). This CDR3 is built from 15 residues. V was trimmed by 2 bases and J by 3 bases, leaving 11 bases between them. Germline V CDR1 and CDR2: SGHRS, YFSETQ. CDR3 coding DNA: TGCGCCAGCAGCTTATCCGGGAAGGACACCGGGGAGCTGTTTTTT. Residues: CASSLSGKDTGELFF.

The V and J genes are TRBV3-1 (or the pseudogene TRBV3-2) and TRBJ2-3; 10 nucleotides align to TRBD2. Per the germline V gene, CDR1 is LGHDT and CDR2 is YNNKEL (reference sequence). The trim removed 0 bases at V and 7 bases at J, leaving 4 bases unmatched. The CDR3 has 15 residues. DNA of the CDR3: TGTGCCAGCAGCCAAGAGAGCGGGGGGGCATATACGCAGTATTTT. As protein: CASSQESGGAYTQYF.

This clone came up once. V and J are TRBV7-2 and TRBJ1-2, with a tentative D call TRBD1 (6 bases). CDR1 and CDR2 from the germline V gene are SGHTA and FQGNSA. The CDR3 sequence is 15 residues long. V was pared by 1 base and J by 4 bases, with 13 bases between. The CDR3, as DNA: TGTGCCAGCAGCTTAGTAGGTCAGGGGACCTATGGCTACACCTTC. This encodes CASSLVGQGTYGYTF.

This rearrangement joins TRBV18 to TRBJ2-2; 7 bases line up with TRBD1. This CDR3 has 16 amino acids. CDR1 and CDR2 from the germline V gene are KGHSH and LQKENI. The ends lost 1 base at V and 4 bases at J; junction bases unmatched: 6. CDR3 coding DNA: TGTGCCAGCTCACCACAGGGGGCGCTTAGCACCGGGGAGCTGTTTTTT. Translated: CASSPQGALSTGELFF.

V gene TRBV7-2 combines with J gene TRBJ2-7; the match to TRBD1 covers 8 bases. The V and J ends lost 2 bases and 3 bases, in that order; junction bases with no gene match: 6. The CDR3 covers 15 residues. CDR1 and CDR2 from the germline V gene are SGHTA and FQGNSA. The CDR3 protein is CASSLTTGTGYEQYF. The CDR3 DNA is TGTGCCAGCAGCTTAACAACCGGGACAGGCTACGAGCAGTACTTC.

This clone was detected a few times. The rearrangement joins TRBV19 to TRBJ1-6; D not certain. The germline V gene encodes CDR1 LNHDA and CDR2 SQIVND (reference sequence). There are 15 residues in the CDR3. V lost 5 bases and J 0 bases, leaving 8 bases between the germline ends. CDR3: CASSAGSSYNSPLHF. The CDR3 nucleotides read TGTGCCAGTAGTGCGGGGAGCTCCTATAATTCACCCCTCCACTTT.

The V and J genes are TRBV6-5 and TRBJ2-7; possible D gene TRBD1, 5 bases. Germline CDR1 reads MNHEY; CDR2 reads SVGAGI. V gave up 7 bases and J gave up 4 bases, with 14 bases separating them. The CDR3 totals 13 residues. CDR3 sequence: CASIQDGHYEQYF. The DNA for the CDR3 is TGTGCCAGCATCCAGGACGGACATTACGAGCAGTACTTC.

V gene TRBV4-2 combines with J gene TRBJ2-3, with TRBD2 identical over 9 bases. This CDR3 spans 17 amino acids. Germline-derived CDR1 and CDR2 are LGHNA and YNFKEQ. V gave up 0 bases and J gave up 1 base; unmatched junction bases: 5. In nucleotides, the CDR3 is TGTGCCAGCAGCCAAGATGGGGCTAGCGGGGGCACAGATACGCAGTATTTT. This gives the protein CASSQDGASGGTDTQYF.

The gene calls are TRBV6-5 and TRBJ2-7, with D perhaps matching TRBD1 (7 bases). Between the trimmed V and J ends, which lost 3 bases and 3 bases, there was a span of 15 bases. The CDR3 is made up of 15 amino acids. Germline V gene data show CDR1 as MNHEY and CDR2 as SVGAGI. The CDR3 sequence: CASSYYGQGGYEQYF. In nucleotides, the CDR3 is TGTGCCAGCAGTTATTACGGGCAGGGGGGCTACGAGCAGTACTTC.

The genes are TRBV4-2 and TRBJ2-2, with 9 bases matching TRBD2. CDR3 length: 18 residues. Trimming took 1 base from V and 7 from J; bases not matched to a gene: 13. Germline CDR1 and CDR2: LGHNA and YNFKEQ. DNA of the CDR3: TGTGCCAGCAGCCAAGGGGTCAGCGGGGGGACCCAAGGCGGGGAGCTGTTTTTT. It yields the protein CASSQGVSGGTQGGELFF.

The chain links TRBV4-1 to TRBJ1-5; maybe TRBD1 (6 bases). The CDR3 runs to 15 residues. Germline V gene lookup returns CDR1 MGHRA and CDR2 YSYEKL. Trimming cost V 4 bases and J 4 bases, with 14 bases left between them. The CDR3 DNA reads TGCGCCAGCAGCCGCCTTGGACAGATAAATCAGCCCCAGCATTTT. This encodes CASSRLGQINQPQHF.

The chain has TRBV19 and TRBJ2-1; tentative D call: TRBD2 (6 bases). Germline CDR1 and CDR2: LNHDA and SQIVND (reference sequence). The V gene lost 5 bases and the J gene lost 0 bases, with 23 bases spanning the gap. The CDR3 has 19 amino acids. The CDR3 sequence: CASSLRPGLRLSSYNEQFF. Here the CDR3 DNA reads TGTGCCAGTAGTTTAAGACCGGGACTTAGATTGAGCTCCTACAATGAGCAGTTCTTC.

The chain carries TRBV6-5 and TRBJ1-5; D ambiguous. CDR3 length: 12 amino acids. Trimming pared 4 bases from V and 4 bases from J, leaving 5 bases between. Germline V gene data show CDR1 as MNHEY and CDR2 as SVGAGI. The CDR3 spells CASSSGNQPQHF. In DNA, the CDR3 is TGTGCCAGCAGTTCGGGGAATCAGCCCCAGCATTTT.

CDR3 sequence reads: CASSINSGMNTEAFF. Here the CDR3 DNA reads TGTGCCAGCAGCATTAACTCGGGGATGAACACTGAAGCTTTCTTT. The rearrangement uses TRBV7-2 and TRBJ1-1; D call uncertain. Germline loops: CDR1 SGHTA, CDR2 FQGNSA. Trimming left V 5 bases short and J 0 bases short, with 13 bases between. This CDR3 spans 15 amino acids.

This clone came up a few times. J is TRBJ2-4 and V is TRBV10-3, with D possibly TRBD2 on 5 matching bases. The V gene lost 2 bases and the J gene lost 6 bases, with 5 bases spanning the gap. The germline V gene encodes CDR1 ENHRY and CDR2 SYGVKD. The CDR3 contains 12 residues. CDR3 region: CAISEAGNIQYF. DNA for the CDR3: TGTGCCATCAGTGAGGCGGGAAACATTCAGTACTTC.

The chain links TRBV20-1 to TRBJ1-5; D is ambiguous. Germline CDR1 DFQATT, CDR2 SNEGSKA (reference sequence). The CDR3 loop spans 12 amino acids. V lost 3 bases and J 1 base, leaving 4 bases between the germline ends. This CDR3 reads CSASRSNQPQHF. In DNA form, the CDR3 reads TGCAGTGCTAGTCGGAGCAATCAGCCCCAGCATTTT.

CDR3 protein: CASSLEGVQYF. In DNA form, the CDR3 reads TGCGCCAGCAGCTTGGAGGGGGTGCAGTACTTC. The chain recombines TRBV5-1 with TRBJ2-7; tentative D call: TRBD1 (6 bases). This CDR3 is built from 11 residues. CDR1 and CDR2 (germline): SGHRS, YFSETQ. V was shortened by 0 bases and J by 9 bases, with 7 bases between the two germline ends.

The chain recombines TRBV5-6 with TRBJ1-4; D gene uncertain. The CDR3 runs 16 residues. The V gene's germline CDR1 is SGHDT and CDR2 YYEEEE. V was pared by 2 bases and J by 8 bases, with 19 bases between. CDR3 protein: CASSLAAGPNGEKLFF. In DNA, the CDR3 is TGTGCCAGCAGCTTAGCGGCAGGCCCTAATGGAGAAAAACTGTTTTTT.

The rearrangement links TRBV19 to TRBJ1-6; perhaps TRBD1 as D (6 bases). Trimming took off 3 bases at V and 10 bases at J, with 13 bases between the two ends. The CDR3 runs 14 residues. CDR1 LNHDA and CDR2 SQIVND come from the germline V gene (reference sequence). CDR3 residues: CASSIRDTGSPLHF. CDR3 nucleotides: TGTGCCAGTAGTATCAGGGACACCGGCTCACCCCTCCACTTT.